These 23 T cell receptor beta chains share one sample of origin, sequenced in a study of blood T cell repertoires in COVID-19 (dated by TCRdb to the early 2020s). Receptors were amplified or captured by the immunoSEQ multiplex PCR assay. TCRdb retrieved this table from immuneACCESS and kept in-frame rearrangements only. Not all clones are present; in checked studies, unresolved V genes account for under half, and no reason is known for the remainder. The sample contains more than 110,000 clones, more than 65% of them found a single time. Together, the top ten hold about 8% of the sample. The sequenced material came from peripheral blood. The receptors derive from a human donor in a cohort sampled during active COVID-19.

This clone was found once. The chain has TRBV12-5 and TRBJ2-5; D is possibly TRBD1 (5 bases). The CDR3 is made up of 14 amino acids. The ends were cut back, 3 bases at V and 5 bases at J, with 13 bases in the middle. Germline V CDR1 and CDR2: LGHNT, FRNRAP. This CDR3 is CASGLNGARETQYF. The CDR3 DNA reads TGTGCTAGTGGTTTAAATGGGGCTCGTGAGACCCAGTACTTC. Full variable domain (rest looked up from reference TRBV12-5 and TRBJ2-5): DARVTQTPRHKVTEMGQEVTMRCQPILGHNTVFWYRQTMMQGLELLAYFRNRAPLDDSGMPKDRFSAEMPDATLATLKIQPSEPRDSAVYFCASGLNGARETQYFGPGTRLLVL.

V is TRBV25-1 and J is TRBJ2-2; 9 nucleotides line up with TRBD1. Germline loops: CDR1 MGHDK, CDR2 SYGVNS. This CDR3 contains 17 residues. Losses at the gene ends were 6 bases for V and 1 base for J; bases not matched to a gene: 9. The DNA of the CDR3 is TGTGCCAGCAGACCATCCCCGGGACAGGGGAACACCGGGGAGCTGTTTTTT. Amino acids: CASRPSPGQGNTGELFF.

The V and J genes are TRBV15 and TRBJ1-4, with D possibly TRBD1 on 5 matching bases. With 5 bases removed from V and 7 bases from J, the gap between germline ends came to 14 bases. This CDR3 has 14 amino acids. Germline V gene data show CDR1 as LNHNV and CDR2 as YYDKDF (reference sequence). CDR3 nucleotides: TGTGCCACCAGCCGAGTAGGGGCTGTTGAAAAACTGTTTTTT. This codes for CATSRVGAVEKLFF.

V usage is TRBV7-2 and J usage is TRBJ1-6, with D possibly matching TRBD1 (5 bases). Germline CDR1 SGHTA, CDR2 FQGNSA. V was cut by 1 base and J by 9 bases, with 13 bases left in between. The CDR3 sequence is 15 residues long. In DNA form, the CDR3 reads TGTGCCAGCAGCTTAGAAGGGGCTAACGGTTCACCCCTCCACTTT. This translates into CASSLEGANGSPLHF.

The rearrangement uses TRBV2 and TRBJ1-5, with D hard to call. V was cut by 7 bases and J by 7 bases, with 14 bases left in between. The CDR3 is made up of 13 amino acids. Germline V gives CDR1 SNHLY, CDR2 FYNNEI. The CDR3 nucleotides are TGTGCCAGCAATGAGGTCCGGGGACAGCCCCAGCATTTT. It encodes CASNEVRGQPQHF.

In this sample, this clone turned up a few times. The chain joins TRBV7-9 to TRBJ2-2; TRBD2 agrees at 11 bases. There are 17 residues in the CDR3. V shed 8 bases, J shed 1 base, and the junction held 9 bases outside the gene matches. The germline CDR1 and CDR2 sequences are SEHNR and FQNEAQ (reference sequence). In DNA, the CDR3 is TGTGCCAGCGGAAGAACTAGCGGGGGTATGAACACCGGGGAGCTGTTTTTT. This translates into CASGRTSGGMNTGELFF.

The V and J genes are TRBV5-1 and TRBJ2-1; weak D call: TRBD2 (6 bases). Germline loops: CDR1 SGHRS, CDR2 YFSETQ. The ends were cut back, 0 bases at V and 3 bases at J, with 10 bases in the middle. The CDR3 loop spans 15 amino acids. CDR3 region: CASSLESSGYNEQFF. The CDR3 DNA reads TGCGCCAGCAGCTTGGAGAGTAGCGGCTACAATGAGCAGTTCTTC.

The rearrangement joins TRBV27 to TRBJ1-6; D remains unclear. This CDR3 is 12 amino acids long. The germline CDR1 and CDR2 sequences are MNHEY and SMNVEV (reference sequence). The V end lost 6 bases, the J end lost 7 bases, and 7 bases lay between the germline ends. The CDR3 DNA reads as TGTGCCAGCAGGACTGGAAATTCACCCCTCCACTTT. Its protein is CASRTGNSPLHF.

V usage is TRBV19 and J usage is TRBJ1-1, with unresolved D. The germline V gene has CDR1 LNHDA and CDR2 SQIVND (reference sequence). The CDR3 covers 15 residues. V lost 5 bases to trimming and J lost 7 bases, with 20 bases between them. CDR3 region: CASSPPVRELDEAFF. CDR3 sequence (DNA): TGTGCCAGTAGTCCGCCCGTGAGGGAATTGGATGAAGCTTTCTTT. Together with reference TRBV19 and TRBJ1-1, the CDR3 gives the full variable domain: DGGITQSPKYLFRKEGQNVTLSCEQNLNHDAMYWYRQDPGQGLRLIYYSQIVNDFQKGDIAEGYSVSREKKESFPLTVTSAQKNPTAFYLCASSPPVRELDEAFFGQGTRLTVV.

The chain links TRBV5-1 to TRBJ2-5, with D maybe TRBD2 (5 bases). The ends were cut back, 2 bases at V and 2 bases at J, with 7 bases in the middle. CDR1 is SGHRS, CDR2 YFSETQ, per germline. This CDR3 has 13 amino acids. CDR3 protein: CASSLPGQETQYF. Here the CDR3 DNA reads TGCGCCAGCAGCTTACCGGGGCAAGAGACCCAGTACTTC. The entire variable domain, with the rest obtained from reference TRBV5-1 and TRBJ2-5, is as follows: KAGVTQTPRYLIKTRGQQVTLSCSPISGHRSVSWYQQTPGQGLQFLFEYFSETQRNKGNFPGRFSGRQFSNSRSEMNVSTLELGDSALYLCASSLPGQETQYFGPGTRLLVL.

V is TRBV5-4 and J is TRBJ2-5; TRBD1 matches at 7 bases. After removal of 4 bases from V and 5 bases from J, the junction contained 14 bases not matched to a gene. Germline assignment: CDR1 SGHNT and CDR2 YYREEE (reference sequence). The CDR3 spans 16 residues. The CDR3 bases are TGTGCCAGCAGCAGGCCCCGACAGGGATGGGGGGAGACCCAGTACTTC. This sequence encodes CASSRPRQGWGETQYF.

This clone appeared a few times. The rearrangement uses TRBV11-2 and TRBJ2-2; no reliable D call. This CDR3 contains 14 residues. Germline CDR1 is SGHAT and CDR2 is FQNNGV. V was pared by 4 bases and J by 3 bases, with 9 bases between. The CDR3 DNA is TGTGCCAGCAGCTCCCACGGTTACACCGGGGAGCTGTTTTTT. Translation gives CASSSHGYTGELFF.

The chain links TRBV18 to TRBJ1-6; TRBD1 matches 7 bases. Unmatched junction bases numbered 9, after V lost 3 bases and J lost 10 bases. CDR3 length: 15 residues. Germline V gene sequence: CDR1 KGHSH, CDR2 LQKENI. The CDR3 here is CASSPAGGLNSPLHF. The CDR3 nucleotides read TGTGCCAGCTCACCCGCAGGGGGACTCAACTCACCCCTCCACTTT. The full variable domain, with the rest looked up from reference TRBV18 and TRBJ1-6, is NAGVMQNPRHLVRRRGQEARLRCSPMKGHSHVYWYRQLPEEGLKFMVYLQKENIIDESGMPKERFSAEFPKEGPSILRIQQVVRGDSAAYFCASSPAGGLNSPLHFGNGTRLTVT.

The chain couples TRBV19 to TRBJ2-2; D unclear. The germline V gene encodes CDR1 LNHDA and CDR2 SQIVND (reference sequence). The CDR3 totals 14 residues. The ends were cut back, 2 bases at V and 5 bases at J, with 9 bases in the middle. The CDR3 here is CASSIIPRTGELFF. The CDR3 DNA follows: TGTGCCAGTAGTATAATTCCGAGGACCGGGGAGCTGTTTTTT.

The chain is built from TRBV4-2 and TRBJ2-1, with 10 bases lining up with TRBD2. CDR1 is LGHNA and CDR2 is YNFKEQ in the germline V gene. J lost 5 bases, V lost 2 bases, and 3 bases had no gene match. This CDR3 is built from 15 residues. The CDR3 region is CASSQSGGAHNEQFF. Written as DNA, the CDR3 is TGTGCCAGCAGCCAAAGCGGGGGGGCCCACAATGAGCAGTTCTTC.

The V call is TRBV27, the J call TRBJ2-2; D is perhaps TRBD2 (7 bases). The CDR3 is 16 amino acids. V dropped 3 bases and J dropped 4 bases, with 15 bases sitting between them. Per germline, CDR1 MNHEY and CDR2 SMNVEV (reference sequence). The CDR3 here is CASSFSRGAGTGELFF. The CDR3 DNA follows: TGTGCCAGCAGTTTCTCACGGGGGGCGGGCACCGGGGAGCTGTTTTTT.

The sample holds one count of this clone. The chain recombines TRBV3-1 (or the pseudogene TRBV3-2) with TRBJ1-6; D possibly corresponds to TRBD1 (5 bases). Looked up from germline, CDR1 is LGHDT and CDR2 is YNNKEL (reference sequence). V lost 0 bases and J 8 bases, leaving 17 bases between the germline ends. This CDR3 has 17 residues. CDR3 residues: CASSQERGREGYSPLHF. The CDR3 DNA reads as TGTGCCAGCAGCCAAGAACGTGGCAGGGAAGGTTATTCACCCCTCCACTTT.

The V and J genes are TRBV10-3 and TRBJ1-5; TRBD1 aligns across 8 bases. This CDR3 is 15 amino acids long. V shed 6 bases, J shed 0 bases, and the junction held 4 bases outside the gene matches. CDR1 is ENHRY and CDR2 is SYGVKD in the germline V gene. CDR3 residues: CAISLGQDSNQPQHF. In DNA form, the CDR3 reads TGTGCCATCAGCCTGGGACAGGATAGCAATCAGCCCCAGCATTTT.

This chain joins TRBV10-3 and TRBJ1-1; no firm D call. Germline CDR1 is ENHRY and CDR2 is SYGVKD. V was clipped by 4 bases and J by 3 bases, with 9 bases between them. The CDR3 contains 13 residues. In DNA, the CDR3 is TGTGCCATCAGTGGTGGGAGGGACACTGAAGCTTTCTTT. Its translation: CAISGGRDTEAFF.

The CDR3 loop is CASSREQTNVGELFF. In DNA form, the CDR3 reads TGTGCCAGCTCGCGGGAACAGACGAACGTCGGGGAGCTGTTTTTT. The chain has TRBV3-1 (or the pseudogene TRBV3-2) and TRBJ2-2, with D perhaps TRBD2 (6 bases). The CDR3 has 15 residues. V shed 8 bases and J shed 7 bases, with 20 bases lying between them. Germline lookup yields CDR1 LGHDT and CDR2 YNNKEL (reference sequence).

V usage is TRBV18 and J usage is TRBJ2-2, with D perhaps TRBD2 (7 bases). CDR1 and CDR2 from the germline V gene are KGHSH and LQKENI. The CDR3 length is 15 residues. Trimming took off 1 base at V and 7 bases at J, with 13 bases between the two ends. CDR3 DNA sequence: TGTGCCAGCTCACCACAGACGGGGGGCTACGGGGAGCTGTTTTTT. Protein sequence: CASSPQTGGYGELFF.

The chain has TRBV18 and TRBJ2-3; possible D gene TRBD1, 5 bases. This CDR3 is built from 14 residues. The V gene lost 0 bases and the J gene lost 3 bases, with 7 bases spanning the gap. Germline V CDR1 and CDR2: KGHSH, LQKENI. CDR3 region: CASSPPTVTDTQYF. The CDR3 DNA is TGTGCCAGCTCACCACCGACAGTAACAGATACGCAGTATTTT.

The CDR3 bases are TGCAGCGTCCGGACAGAGAATCAGCCCCAGCATTTT. This encodes CSVRTENQPQHF. The rearrangement uses TRBV29-1 and TRBJ1-5; TRBD1 might be the D (6 bases). CDR3 length equals 12 residues. V shed 6 bases and J shed 4 bases, with 10 bases lying between them. Germline V CDR1 and CDR2: SQVTM, ANQGSEA. The full variable domain, rest sourced from reference TRBV29-1 and TRBJ1-5, is SAVISQKPSRDICQRGTSLTIQCQVDSQVTMMFWYRQQPGQSLTLIATANQGSEATYESGFVIDKFPISRPNLTFSTLTVSNMSPEDSSIYLCSVRTENQPQHFGDGTRLSIL.